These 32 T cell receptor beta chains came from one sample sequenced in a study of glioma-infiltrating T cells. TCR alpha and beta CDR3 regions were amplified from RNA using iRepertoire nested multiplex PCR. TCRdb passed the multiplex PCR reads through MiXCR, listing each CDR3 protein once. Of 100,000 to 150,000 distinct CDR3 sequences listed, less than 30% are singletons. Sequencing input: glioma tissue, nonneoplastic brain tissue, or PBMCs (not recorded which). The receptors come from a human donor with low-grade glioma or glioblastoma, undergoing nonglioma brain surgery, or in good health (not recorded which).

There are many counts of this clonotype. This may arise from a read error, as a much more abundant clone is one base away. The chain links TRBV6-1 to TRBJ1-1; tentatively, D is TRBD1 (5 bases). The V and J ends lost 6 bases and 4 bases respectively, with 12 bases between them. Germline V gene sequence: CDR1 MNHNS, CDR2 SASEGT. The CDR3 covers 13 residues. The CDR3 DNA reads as TGTGCCAGCAGCTTGGACGGGGGCACTGAAGCTTTCTTT. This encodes CASSLDGGTEAFF.

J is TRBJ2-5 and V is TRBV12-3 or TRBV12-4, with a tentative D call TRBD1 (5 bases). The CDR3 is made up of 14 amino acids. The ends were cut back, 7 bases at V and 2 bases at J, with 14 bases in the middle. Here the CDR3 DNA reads TGTGCCAGCACAAACCGACAGATACAAGAGACCCAGTACTTC. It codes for CASTNRQIQETQYF.

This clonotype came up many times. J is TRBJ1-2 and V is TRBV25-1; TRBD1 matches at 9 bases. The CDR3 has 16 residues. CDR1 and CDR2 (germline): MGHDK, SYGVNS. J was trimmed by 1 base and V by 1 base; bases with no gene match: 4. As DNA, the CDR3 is TGTGCCAGCAGTGAATCCGGGACAGGGCGTAACTATGGCTACACCTTC. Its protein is CASSESGTGRNYGYTF.

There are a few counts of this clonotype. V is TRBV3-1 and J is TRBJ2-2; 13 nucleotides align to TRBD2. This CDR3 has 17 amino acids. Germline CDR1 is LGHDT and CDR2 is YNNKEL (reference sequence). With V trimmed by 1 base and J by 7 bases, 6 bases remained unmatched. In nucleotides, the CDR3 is TGTGCCAGCAGCCAAGGGACTAGCGGGAGACTTAACGGGGAGCTGTTTTTT. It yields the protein CASSQGTSGRLNGELFF.

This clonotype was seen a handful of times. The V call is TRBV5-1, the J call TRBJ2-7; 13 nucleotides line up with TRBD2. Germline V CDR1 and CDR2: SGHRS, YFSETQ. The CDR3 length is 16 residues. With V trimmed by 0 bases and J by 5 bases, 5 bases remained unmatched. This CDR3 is CASSLETSGRNDEQYF. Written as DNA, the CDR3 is TGCGCCAGCAGCTTGGAGACTAGCGGGAGGAACGACGAGCAGTACTTC. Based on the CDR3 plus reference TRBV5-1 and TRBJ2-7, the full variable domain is KAGVTQTPRYLIKTRGQQVTLSCSPISGHRSVSWYQQTPGQGLQFLFEYFSETQRNKGNFPGRFSGRQFSNSRSEMNVSTLELGDSALYLCASSLETSGRNDEQYFGPGTRLTVT.

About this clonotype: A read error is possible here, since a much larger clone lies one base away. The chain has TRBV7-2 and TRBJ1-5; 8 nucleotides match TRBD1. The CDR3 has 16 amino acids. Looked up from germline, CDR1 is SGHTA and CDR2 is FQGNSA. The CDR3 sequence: CANSLDRGDGRQPQHF. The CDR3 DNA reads TGTGCCAACAGCTTAGACAGGGGAGATGGGCGTCAGCCCCAGCATTTT.

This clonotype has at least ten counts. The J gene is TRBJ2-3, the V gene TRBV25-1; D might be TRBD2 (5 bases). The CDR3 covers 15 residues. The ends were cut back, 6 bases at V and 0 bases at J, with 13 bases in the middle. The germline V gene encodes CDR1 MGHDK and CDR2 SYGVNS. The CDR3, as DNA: TGTGCCAGCAGCCACGGAAGGAGGAGCACAGATACGCAGTATTTT. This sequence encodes CASSHGRRSTDTQYF. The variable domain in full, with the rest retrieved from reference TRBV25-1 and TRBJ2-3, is EADIYQTPRYLVIGTGKKITLECSQTMGHDKMYWYQQDPGMELHLIHYSYGVNSTEKGDLSSESTVSRIRTEHFPLTLESARPSHTSQYLCASSHGRRSTDTQYFGPGTRLTVL.

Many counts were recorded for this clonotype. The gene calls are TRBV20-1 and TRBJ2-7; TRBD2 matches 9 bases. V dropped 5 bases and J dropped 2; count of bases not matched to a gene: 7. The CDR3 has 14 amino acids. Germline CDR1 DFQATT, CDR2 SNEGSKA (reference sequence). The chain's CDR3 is CSASTGTSPYEQYF. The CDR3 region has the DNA TGCAGTGCTTCAACCGGGACTAGCCCCTACGAGCAGTACTTC.

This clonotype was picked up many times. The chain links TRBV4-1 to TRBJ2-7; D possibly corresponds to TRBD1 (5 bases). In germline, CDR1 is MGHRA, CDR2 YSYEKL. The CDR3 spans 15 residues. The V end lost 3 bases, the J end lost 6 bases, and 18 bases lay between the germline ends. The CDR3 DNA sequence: TGCGCCAGCAGCCAGGTGCCAGACAGTGATTCCGAGCAGTACTTC. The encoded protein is CASSQVPDSDSEQYF.

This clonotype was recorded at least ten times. The DNA for the CDR3 is TGTGCCAGCAGTTTATCAGGGTCTAATGAAAAACTGTTTTTT. This sequence encodes CASSLSGSNEKLFF. This chain links TRBV27 with TRBJ1-4, with unresolved D. Trimming shortened V by 0 bases and J by 3 bases, and 5 bases separated the two germline ends. Germline V gene sequence: CDR1 MNHEY, CDR2 SMNVEV (reference sequence). This CDR3 comprises 14 residues.

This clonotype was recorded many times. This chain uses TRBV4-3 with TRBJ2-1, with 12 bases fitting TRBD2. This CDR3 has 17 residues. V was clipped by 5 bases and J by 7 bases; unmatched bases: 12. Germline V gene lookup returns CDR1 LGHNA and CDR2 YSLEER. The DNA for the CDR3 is TGCGCCAGCAGCAAAGGGACTAGCGGGCCGGGGGGGAATGAGCAGTTCTTC. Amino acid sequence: CASSKGTSGPGGNEQFF.

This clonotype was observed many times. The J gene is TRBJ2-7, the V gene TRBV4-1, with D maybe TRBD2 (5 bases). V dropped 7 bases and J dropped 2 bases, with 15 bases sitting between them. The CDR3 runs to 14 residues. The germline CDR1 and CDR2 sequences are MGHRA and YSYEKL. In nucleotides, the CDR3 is TGCGCCAGCACTTCCTTGACGGGGACCTACGAGCAGTACTTC. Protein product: CASTSLTGTYEQYF.

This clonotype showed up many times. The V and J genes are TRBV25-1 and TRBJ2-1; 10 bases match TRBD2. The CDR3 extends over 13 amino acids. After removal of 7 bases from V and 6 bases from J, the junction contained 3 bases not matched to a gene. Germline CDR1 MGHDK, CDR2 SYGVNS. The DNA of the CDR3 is TGTGCCAGCACCCTAGCGGGAGCCAATGAGCAGTTCTTC. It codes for CASTLAGANEQFF.

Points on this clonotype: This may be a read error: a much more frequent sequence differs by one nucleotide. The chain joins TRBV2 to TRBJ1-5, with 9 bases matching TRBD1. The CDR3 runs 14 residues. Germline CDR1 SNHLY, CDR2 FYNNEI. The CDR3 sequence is CASRAGTGIGAQRF. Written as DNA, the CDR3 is TGTGCCAGCAGGGCCGGGACAGGGATTGGGGCCCAGCGTTTT.

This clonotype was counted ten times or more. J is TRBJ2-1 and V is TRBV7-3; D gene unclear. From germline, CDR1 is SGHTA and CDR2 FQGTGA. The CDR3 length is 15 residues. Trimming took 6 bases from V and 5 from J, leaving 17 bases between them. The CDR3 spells CASSTDRPGNNEQFF. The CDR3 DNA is TGTGCCAGCAGTACCGACCGGCCTGGAAACAATGAGCAGTTCTTC.

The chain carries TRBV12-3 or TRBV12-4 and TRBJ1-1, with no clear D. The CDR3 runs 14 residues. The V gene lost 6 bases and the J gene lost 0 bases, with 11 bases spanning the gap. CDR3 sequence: CASSPTTMNTEAFF. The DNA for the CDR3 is TGTGCCAGCAGCCCAACGACTATGAACACTGAAGCTTTCTTT.

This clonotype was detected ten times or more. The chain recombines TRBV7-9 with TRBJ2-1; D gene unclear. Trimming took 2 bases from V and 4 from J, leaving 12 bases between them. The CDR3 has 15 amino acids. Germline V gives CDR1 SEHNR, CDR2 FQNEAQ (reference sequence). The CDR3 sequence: CASSLLRGSYNEQFF. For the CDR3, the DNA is TGTGCCAGCAGCTTATTGCGTGGTTCATACAATGAGCAGTTCTTC.

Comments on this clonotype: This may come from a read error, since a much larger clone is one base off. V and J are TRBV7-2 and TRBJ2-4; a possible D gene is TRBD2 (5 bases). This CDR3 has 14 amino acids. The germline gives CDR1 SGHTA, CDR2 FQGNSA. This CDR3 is CGSSPGGSKNIQYF. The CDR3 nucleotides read TGTGGCAGCAGCCCTGGAGGATCCAAAAACATTCAGTACTTC. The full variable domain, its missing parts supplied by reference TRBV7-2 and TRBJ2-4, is GAGVSQSPSNKVTEKGKDVELRCDPISGHTALYWYRQSLGQGLEFLIYFQGNSAPDKSGLPSDRFSAERTGGSVSTLTIQRTQQEDSAVYLCGSSPGGSKNIQYFGAGTRLSVL.

CDR3 sequence (DNA): TGTGCCAGCAGTGTTGTTAGCGGGAGCGGCTACGAGCAGTACTTC. This translates into CASSVVSGSGYEQYF. This rearrangement joins TRBV27 to TRBJ2-7, with 9 bases fitting TRBD2. The germline gives CDR1 MNHEY, CDR2 SMNVEV (reference sequence). The trim removed 5 bases at V and 3 bases at J, leaving 8 bases unmatched. The CDR3 runs to 15 residues.

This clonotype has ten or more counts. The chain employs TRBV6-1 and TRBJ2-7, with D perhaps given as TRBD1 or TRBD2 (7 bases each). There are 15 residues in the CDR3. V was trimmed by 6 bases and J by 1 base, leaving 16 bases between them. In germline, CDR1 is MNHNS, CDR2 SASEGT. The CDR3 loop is CASSANRGGSYEQYF. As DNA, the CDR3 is TGTGCCAGCAGCGCCAACAGGGGAGGGTCCTACGAGCAGTACTTC.

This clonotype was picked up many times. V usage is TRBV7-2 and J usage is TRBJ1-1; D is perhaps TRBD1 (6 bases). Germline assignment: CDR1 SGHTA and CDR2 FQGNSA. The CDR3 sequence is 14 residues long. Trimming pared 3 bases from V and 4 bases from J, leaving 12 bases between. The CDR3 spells CASSFTGASTEAFF. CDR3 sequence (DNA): TGTGCCAGCAGCTTTACGGGGGCTAGCACTGAAGCTTTCTTT.

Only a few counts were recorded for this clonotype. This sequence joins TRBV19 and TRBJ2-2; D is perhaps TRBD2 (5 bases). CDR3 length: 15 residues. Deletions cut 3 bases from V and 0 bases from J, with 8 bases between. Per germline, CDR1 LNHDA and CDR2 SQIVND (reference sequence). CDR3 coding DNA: TGTGCCAGTAGTATGCGGGTCGCGAACACCGGGGAGCTGTTTTTT. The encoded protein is CASSMRVANTGELFF.

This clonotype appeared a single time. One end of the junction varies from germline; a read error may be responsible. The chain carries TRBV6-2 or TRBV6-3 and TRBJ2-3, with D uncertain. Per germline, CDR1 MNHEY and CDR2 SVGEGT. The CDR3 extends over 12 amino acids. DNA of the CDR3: TGTGCCAGCAGTACCACCGAGGATAAGCAGTATTTT. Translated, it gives CASSTTEDKQYF.

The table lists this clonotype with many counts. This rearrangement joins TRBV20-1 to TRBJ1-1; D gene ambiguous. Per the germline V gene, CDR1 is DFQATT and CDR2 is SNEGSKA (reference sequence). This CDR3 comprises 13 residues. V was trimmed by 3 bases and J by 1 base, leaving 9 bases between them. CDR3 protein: CSARPTPNTEAFF. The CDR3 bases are TGCAGTGCTAGGCCAACCCCGAACACTGAAGCTTTCTTT.

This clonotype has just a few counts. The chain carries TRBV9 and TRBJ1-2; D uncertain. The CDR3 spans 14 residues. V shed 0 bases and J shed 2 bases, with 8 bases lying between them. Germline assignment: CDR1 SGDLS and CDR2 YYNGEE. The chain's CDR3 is CASSVDVRNYGYTF. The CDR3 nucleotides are TGTGCCAGCAGCGTAGATGTCAGGAACTATGGCTACACCTTC.

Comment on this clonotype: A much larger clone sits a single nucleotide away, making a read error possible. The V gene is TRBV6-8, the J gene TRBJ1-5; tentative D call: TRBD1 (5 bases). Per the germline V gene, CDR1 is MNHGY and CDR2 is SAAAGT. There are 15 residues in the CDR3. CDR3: CASSDSGESNQPQHF. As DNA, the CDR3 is TGTGCCAGCAGTGACTCGGGGGAGAGCAATCAGCCCCAGCATTTT.

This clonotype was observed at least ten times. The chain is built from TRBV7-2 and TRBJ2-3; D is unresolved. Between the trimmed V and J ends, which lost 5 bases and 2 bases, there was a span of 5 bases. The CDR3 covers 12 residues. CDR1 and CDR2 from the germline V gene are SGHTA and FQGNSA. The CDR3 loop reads CASSPYTDTQYF. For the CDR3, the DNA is TGTGCCAGCAGCCCGTACACAGATACGCAGTATTTT.

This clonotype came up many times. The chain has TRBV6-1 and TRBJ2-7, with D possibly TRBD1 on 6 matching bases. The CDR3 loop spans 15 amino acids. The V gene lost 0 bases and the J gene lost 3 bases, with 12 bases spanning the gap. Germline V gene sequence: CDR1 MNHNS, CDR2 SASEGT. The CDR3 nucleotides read TGTGCCAGCAGTGAAGCTTGGACAGTTGACTACGAGCAGTACTTC. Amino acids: CASSEAWTVDYEQYF.

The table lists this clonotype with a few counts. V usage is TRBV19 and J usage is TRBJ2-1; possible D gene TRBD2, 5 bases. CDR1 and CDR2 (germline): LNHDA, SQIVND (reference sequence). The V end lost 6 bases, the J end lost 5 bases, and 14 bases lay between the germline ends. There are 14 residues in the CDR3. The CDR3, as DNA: TGTGCCAGTAGCACCCCGGAGGCCCACAATGAGCAGTTCTTC. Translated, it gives CASSTPEAHNEQFF.

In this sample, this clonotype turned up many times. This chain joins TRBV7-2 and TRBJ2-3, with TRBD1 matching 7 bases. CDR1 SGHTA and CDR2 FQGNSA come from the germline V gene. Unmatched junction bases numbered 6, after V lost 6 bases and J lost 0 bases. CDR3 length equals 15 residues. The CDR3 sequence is CASRIQGISTDTQYF. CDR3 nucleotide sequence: TGTGCCAGCAGAATACAGGGGATTAGCACAGATACGCAGTATTTT.

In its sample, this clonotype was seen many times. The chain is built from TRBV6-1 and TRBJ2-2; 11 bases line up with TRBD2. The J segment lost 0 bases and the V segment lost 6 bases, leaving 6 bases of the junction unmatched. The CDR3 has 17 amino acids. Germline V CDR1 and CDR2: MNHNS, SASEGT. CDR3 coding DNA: TGTGCCAGCAGCGGCAGACTAGCGGGATCGAACACCGGGGAGCTGTTTTTT. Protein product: CASSGRLAGSNTGELFF.

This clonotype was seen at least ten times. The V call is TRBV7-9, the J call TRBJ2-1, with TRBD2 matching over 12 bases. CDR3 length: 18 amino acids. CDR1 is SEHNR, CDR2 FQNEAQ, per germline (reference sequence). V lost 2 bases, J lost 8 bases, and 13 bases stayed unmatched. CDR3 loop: CASSLRTSGISAQDEQFF. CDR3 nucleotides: TGTGCCAGCAGCTTACGGACTAGCGGGATCAGTGCCCAGGATGAGCAGTTCTTC.